This T cell receptor (beta chain) was documented in a study of CD8+ T cells in alopecia areata. Study-wide background: C3H/HeJ graft donors with spontaneous alopecia, aged roughly 6-13 months, supplied skin that was transplanted onto female C3H/HeJ mice aged about 7-11 weeks.

CDR1 and CDR2 from the germline V gene are NNHNN and SYGAGS (reference sequence). This CDR3 has 15 amino acids. V shed 2 bases, J shed 3 bases, and the junction held 6 bases outside the gene matches. Extracted RNA was reverse transcribed into cDNA, the sequencing template. Libraries were prepared by immunoSEQ multiplex PCR; TCRdb keeps only in-frame clonotypes and omits some of them. The data list about 270,000 clones, none observed once; 1.2% falls to the top ten. As for this clone: Genes and germline come from the mouse. The read ends 4 residues before the CDR3 terminus; that terminus is restored from the germline J gene.

Markers including CD4, CD8alpha, NKG2D and NKG2ACE guided sorting of pooled cutaneous lymph node cells. The genes are TRBV13-2 and TRBJ2-3; 7 bases map to TRBD1. The sequencing input was CD4+ T cells sorted from a lymph node. The sequence was collected from a C3H/HeJ mouse with alopecia areata. For the strain, the MHC haplotype given is H2-k. CDR3 DNA (partial): TGTGCCAGCGGTGAACACAGGGGAATAGCAGAA. Residues: CASGEHRGIAE. The full CDR3 protein is CASGEHRGIAETLYF.